This section outlines one T cell receptor beta chain sequence together with its context. Its target is unknown. The CDR3 sequence is 18 residues long. Germline assignment: CDR1 SNHLY and CDR2 FYNNEI. The V end lost 5 bases, the J end lost 2 bases, and 23 bases lay between the germline ends. The sample comes from a study of beta chain features in type 1 diabetes. Study context: Age, gender, cell numbers and subset yield matched between patients and controls.

Sorting of CD4+ naive, central memory, regulatory and stem cell-like memory cells was performed via CD45RO/CCR7/CD25/CD127/CD95/CD27. Findings and limits, study-wide: For Type 1 diabetes patients, all four CD4+ subsets carried TCRB CDR3s that were moderately but significantly shorter.

Every bit of the isolated RNA underwent reverse transcription, so sequencing read expressed TCRB transcripts. TCRdb's table, derived via immunoSEQ multiplex PCR, lists solely in-frame clones and lacks some. The data contain roughly 290,000 clones, approximately 16% of them singletons. Sequencing used naive CD4+ T cells from blood. The clonotype originates from a young man with type 1 diabetes. The V gene is TRBV2, the J gene TRBJ2-3; D is unresolved. Here the CDR3 DNA reads TGTGCCAGCAGTTATAGCCATTCTTCCCTACCTGCCACAGATACGCAGTATTTT. Residues: CASSYSHSSLPATDTQYF. Drawing the rest from reference TRBV2 and TRBJ2-3, the complete variable domain is EPEVTQTPSHQVTQMGQEVILRCVPISNHLYFYWYRQILGQKVEFLVSFYNNEISEKSEIFDDQFSVERPDGSNFTLKIRSTKLEDSAMYFCASSYSHSSLPATDTQYFGPGTRLTVL.